A single sample gave rise to the 18 T cell receptor beta chains below, sequenced in a study of regulatory T cells in long-lasting Graves disease. Sequencing libraries for TCR beta were prepared with iRepertoire HTBI primers and Arm-PCR of CDR3 regions. One entry per CDR3 protein, called by TCRdb with MiXCR from the multiplex PCR reads. Here the sample spans hundreds of thousands of distinct CDR3 sequences, under 20% being singletons. Time point here: newly diagnosed GD, antithyroid drugs for less than 3 months. Construction of the TCR library relied on RNA isolated from PBMCs. This sample also belongs to another study, concerning T cells in Graves' hyperthyroidism and ophthalmopathy.

The sample in question was peripheral blood mononuclear cells (PBMCs), obtained at new diagnosis, from a patient treated with antithyroid drugs. These receptors were taken from a woman aged 25 to 39 with Graves disease.

This sequence joins TRBV3-1 and TRBJ1-2; no definite D call. The CDR3 has 15 amino acids. Germline CDR1 LGHDT, CDR2 YNNKEL (reference sequence). With 0 bases removed from V and 8 bases from J, the gap between germline ends came to 16 bases. CDR3 region: CASSQDGSSTTGYTF. In DNA, the CDR3 is TGTGCCAGCAGCCAAGATGGTAGTTCCACCACCGGCTACACCTTC. The full variable domain, rest sourced from reference TRBV3-1 and TRBJ1-2, is DTAVSQTPKYLVTQMGNDKSIKCEQNLGHDTMYWYKQDSKKFLKIMFSYNNKELIINETVPNRFSPKSPDKAHLNLHINSLELGDSAVYFCASSQDGSSTTGYTFGSGTRLTVV.

This clonotype appeared many times. J is TRBJ1-2 and V is TRBV28, with 8 nucleotides matching TRBD1. V trimming: 6 bases; J trimming: 5 bases; junction bases outside the gene matches: 5. There are 13 residues in the CDR3. Germline V lookup: CDR1 MDHEN, CDR2 SYDVKM. The CDR3 protein is CASRDGQGYGYTF. DNA for the CDR3: TGTGCCAGCAGAGATGGACAGGGTTATGGCTACACCTTC.

V is TRBV5-4 and J is TRBJ2-2; 9 positions match TRBD1. CDR1 is SGHNT, CDR2 YYREEE, per germline (reference sequence). The CDR3 spans 16 residues. With 4 bases clipped from V and 4 bases from J, the junction kept 8 bases outside the gene matches. CDR3 sequence (DNA): TGTGCCAGCAGCATAGGACAGGGGCTCATCACCGGGGAGCTGTTTTTT. Translation: CASSIGQGLITGELFF.

The chain has TRBV12-5 and TRBJ2-1; 9 bases agree with TRBD1. The DNA end favors TRBJ2-5, so the J call may be wrong. CDR1 and CDR2 from the germline V gene are LGHNT and FRNRAP. The CDR3 contains 15 residues. The CDR3 spells CASGSGQGPQETQYF. Written as DNA, the CDR3 is TGTGCTAGTGGTTCGGGACAGGGCCCCCAGGAGACCCAGTACTTC.

The V and J genes are TRBV10-3 and TRBJ2-7, with 14 nucleotides matching TRBD2. J gave up 3 bases and V 9 bases, and 1 base lay outside the gene matches. The germline V gene encodes CDR1 ENHRY and CDR2 SYGVKD. The CDR3 runs to 13 residues. The CDR3 loop reads CAMTSGRGYEQYF. The CDR3, as DNA: TGTGCCATGACTAGCGGGAGGGGCTACGAGCAGTACTTC.

As concerns this clonotype: A junction boundary mismatches the germline segment, possibly from a read error. V gene TRBV6-1 combines with J gene TRBJ2-4, with unresolved D. Germline V lookup: CDR1 MNHNS, CDR2 SASEGT. This CDR3 spans 18 amino acids. The CDR3 region is CASREGWINMDQKNIQYF. CDR3 bases: TGTGCCAGCAGGGAAGGGTGGATAAATATGGACCAAAAAAACATTCAGTACTTC.

This clonotype was counted many times. The genes are TRBV6-1 and TRBJ1-6; no definite D call. The CDR3 runs 13 residues. Trimming pared 7 bases from V and 7 bases from J, leaving 11 bases between. CDR1 MNHNS and CDR2 SASEGT come from the germline V gene. CDR3 coding DNA: TGTGCCAGCAATACAGCCCTAAATTCACCCCTCCACTTT. Its protein is CASNTALNSPLHF.

The chain has TRBV29-1 and TRBJ2-7; TRBD2 matches at 11 bases. The germline gives CDR1 SQVTM, CDR2 ANQGSEA. The CDR3 totals 18 residues. The J segment lost 2 bases and the V segment lost 4 bases, leaving 16 bases of the junction unmatched. The CDR3 here is CSVAGSYSGRAGTYEQYF. In DNA, the CDR3 is TGCAGCGTTGCAGGGTCGTATAGCGGGAGGGCCGGCACCTACGAGCAGTACTTC.

CDR3 nucleotide sequence: TGCGCCAGCAGCCAGTACTTCACCAAAAACATTCAGTACTTC. It translates to CASSQYFTKNIQYF. The chain uses TRBV4-1 and TRBJ2-4; D is unclear. CDR3 length: 14 residues. Germline V gene lookup returns CDR1 MGHRA and CDR2 YSYEKL. V lost 3 bases, J lost 2 bases, and 8 bases lay in between.

V is TRBV9 and J is TRBJ1-2; D gene ambiguous. The ends were cut back, 4 bases at V and 2 bases at J, with 15 bases in the middle. This CDR3 is 15 amino acids long. In germline, CDR1 is SGDLS, CDR2 YYNGEE. The CDR3: CASSSRPGKNYGYTF. CDR3 in DNA: TGTGCCAGCAGCTCCCGCCCGGGGAAAAACTATGGCTACACCTTC.

There are many counts of this clonotype. J is TRBJ2-7 and V is TRBV27; 13 bases align to TRBD2. Germline-derived CDR1 and CDR2 are MNHEY and SMNVEV (reference sequence). V shed 5 bases, J shed 3 bases, and the junction held 4 bases outside the gene matches. There are 15 residues in the CDR3. The CDR3 DNA sequence: TGTGCCAGCAGTCCTAGACTAGCGGGAGGCTACGAGCAGTACTTC. Translation: CASSPRLAGGYEQYF.

The chain couples TRBV2 to TRBJ2-5, with 10 nucleotides matching TRBD1. V lost 5 bases and J lost 5; bases outside the gene matches: 5. Germline V gene lookup returns CDR1 SNHLY and CDR2 FYNNEI. This CDR3 spans 14 amino acids. The CDR3 DNA reads as TGTGCCAGCAGTTCCCCGACAGGGGGCGAGACCCAGTACTTC. Amino acids: CASSSPTGGETQYF.

This clonotype was seen many times. V usage is TRBV7-8 and J usage is TRBJ2-1; D remains unclear. This CDR3 comprises 14 residues. From germline, CDR1 is SGHVS and CDR2 FQNEAQ. V lost 1 base, J lost 7 bases, and 11 bases lay in between. The CDR3 DNA reads as TGTGCCAGCAGCTTAGGGGCGTGGGATAATGAGCAGTTCTTC. Translating it yields CASSLGAWDNEQFF.

There are many counts of this clonotype. This chain joins TRBV12-3 or TRBV12-4 and TRBJ2-2, with TRBD2 identical over 7 bases. This CDR3 region has 16 residues. Trimming removed 5 bases from V and 4 bases from J; junction bases left unmatched: 10. The DNA of the CDR3 is TGTGCCAGCAGTCCGCCTAGGGGAGGGGCCACCGGGGAGCTGTTTTTT. This gives the protein CASSPPRGGATGELFF.

This clonotype has at least ten counts. The chain has TRBV20-1 and TRBJ1-2; 7 bases fit TRBD1. The CDR3 covers 13 residues. CDR1 and CDR2 (germline): DFQATT, SNEGSKA (reference sequence). V gave up 2 bases and J gave up 5 bases; unmatched junction bases: 5. CDR3 residues: CSARPGQTYGYTF. Here the CDR3 DNA reads TGCAGTGCTAGACCGGGACAGACATATGGCTACACCTTC.

The sample holds a few counts of this clonotype. The J gene is TRBJ2-7, the V gene TRBV20-1; 8 bases are a match to TRBD1. This CDR3 is 15 amino acids long. Germline V gives CDR1 DFQATT, CDR2 SNEGSKA (reference sequence). The V gene end was trimmed by 1 base and the J gene end by 2 bases; junction bases not matched to a gene: 7. CDR3 residues: CSARAHGQGPYEQYF. The DNA of the CDR3 is TGCAGTGCTAGAGCCCATGGACAGGGACCCTACGAGCAGTACTTC.

This clonotype was seen many times. V usage is TRBV28 and J usage is TRBJ2-7; D is unresolved. The CDR3 is 13 residues long. The V end was cut by 2 bases, the J end by 5 bases, with 10 bases between. The germline V gene encodes CDR1 MDHEN and CDR2 SYDVKM. The CDR3 nucleotides read TGTGCCAGCAGTTTAACGCGAGGCGACGAGCAGTACTTC. Translated, it gives CASSLTRGDEQYF.

This clonotype was picked up a small number of times. The chain has TRBV9 and TRBJ2-1; TRBD1 agrees at 9 bases. CDR1 SGDLS and CDR2 YYNGEE come from the germline V gene. This CDR3 contains 15 residues. With 2 bases clipped from V and 9 bases from J, the junction kept 9 bases outside the gene matches. Here the CDR3 reads CASSVTGQGEGEQFF. Here the CDR3 DNA reads TGTGCCAGCAGCGTTACGGGACAGGGAGAAGGTGAGCAGTTCTTC. The complete variable domain, with remaining parts taken from reference TRBV9 and TRBJ2-1, reads DSGVTQTPKHLITATGQRVTLRCSPRSGDLSVYWYQQSLDQGLQFLIQYYNGEERAKGNILERFSAQQFPDLHSELNLSSLELGDSALYFCASSVTGQGEGEQFFGPGTRLTVL.